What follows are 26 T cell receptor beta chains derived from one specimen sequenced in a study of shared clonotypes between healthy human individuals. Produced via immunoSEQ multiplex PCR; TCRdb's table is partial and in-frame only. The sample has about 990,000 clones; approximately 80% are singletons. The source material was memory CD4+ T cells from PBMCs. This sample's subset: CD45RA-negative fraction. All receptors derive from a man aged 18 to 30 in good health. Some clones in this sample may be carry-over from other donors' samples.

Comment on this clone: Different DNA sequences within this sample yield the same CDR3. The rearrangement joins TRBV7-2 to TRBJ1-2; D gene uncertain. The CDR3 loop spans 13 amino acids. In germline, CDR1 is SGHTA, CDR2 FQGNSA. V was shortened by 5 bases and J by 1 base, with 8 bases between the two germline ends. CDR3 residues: CASSADLNYGYTF. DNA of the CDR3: TGTGCCAGCAGCGCCGACCTTAACTATGGCTACACCTTC. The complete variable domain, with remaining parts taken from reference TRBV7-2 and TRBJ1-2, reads GAGVSQSPSNKVTEKGKDVELRCDPISGHTALYWYRQSLGQGLEFLIYFQGNSAPDKSGLPSDRFSAERTGGSVSTLTIQRTQQEDSAVYLCASSADLNYGYTFGSGTRLTVV.

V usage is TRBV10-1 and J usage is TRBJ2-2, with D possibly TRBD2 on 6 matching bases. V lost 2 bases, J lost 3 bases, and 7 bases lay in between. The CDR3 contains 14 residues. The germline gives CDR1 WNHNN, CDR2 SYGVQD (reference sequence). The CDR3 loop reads CASSEVADTGELFF. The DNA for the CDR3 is TGCGCCAGCAGTGAGGTAGCGGACACCGGGGAGCTGTTTTTT.

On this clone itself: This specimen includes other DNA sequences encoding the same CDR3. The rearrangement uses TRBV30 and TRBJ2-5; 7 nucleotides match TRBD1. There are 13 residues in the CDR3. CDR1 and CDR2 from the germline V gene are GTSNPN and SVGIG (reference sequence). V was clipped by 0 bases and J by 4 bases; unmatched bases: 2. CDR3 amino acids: CAWSVGGSETQYF. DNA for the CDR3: TGTGCCTGGAGTGTAGGGGGCTCAGAGACCCAGTACTTC.

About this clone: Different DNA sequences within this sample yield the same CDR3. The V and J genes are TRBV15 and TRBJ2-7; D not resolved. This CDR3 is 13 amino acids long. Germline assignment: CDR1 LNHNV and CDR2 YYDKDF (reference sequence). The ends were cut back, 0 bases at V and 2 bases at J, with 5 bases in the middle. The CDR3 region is CATSRDPAYEQYF. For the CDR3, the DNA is TGTGCCACCAGCAGAGATCCGGCCTACGAGCAGTACTTC.

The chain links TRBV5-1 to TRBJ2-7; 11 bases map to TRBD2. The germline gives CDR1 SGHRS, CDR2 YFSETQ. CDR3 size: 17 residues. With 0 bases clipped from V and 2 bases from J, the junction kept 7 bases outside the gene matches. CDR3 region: CASSLAQTSGDTYEQYF. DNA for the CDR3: TGCGCCAGCAGCTTGGCCCAGACTAGCGGGGACACCTACGAGCAGTACTTC. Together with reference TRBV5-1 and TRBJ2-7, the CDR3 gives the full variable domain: KAGVTQTPRYLIKTRGQQVTLSCSPISGHRSVSWYQQTPGQGLQFLFEYFSETQRNKGNFPGRFSGRQFSNSRSEMNVSTLELGDSALYLCASSLAQTSGDTYEQYFGPGTRLTVT.

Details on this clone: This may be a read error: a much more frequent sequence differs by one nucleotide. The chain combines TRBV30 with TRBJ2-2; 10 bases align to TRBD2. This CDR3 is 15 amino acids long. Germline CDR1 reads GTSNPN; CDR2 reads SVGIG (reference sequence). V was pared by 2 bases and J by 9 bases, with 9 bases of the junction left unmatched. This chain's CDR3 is CAWSSGRALVWELFF. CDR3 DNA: TGTGCCTGGAGTAGCGGGAGGGCCTTAGTCTGGGAGCTGTTTTTT.

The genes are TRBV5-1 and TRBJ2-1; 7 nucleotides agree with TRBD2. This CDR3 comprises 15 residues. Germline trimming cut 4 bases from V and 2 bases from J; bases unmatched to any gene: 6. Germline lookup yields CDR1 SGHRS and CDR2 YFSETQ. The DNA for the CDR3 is TGCGCCAGCAGCGTAACTAGCGCGACCTACAATGAGCAGTTCTTC. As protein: CASSVTSATYNEQFF.

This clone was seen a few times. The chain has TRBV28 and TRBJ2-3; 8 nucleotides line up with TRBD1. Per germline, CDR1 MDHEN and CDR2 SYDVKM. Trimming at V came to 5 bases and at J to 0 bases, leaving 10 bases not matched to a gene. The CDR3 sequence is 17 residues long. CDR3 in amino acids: CASSAQSTGDSTDTQYF. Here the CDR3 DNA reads TGTGCCAGCAGTGCCCAATCGACAGGGGATAGCACAGATACGCAGTATTTT.

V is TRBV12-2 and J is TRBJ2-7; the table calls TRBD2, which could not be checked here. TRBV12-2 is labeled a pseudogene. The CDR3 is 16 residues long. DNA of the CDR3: TGTGCAAGTCGCTTAGCGGCTAGCGTCTACTCCTACGAGCAGTACTTC. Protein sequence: CASRLAASVYSYEQYF.

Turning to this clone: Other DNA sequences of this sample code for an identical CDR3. The CDR3 region is CASSVGVAGETQYF. Written as DNA, the CDR3 is TGTGCCAGCAGCGTAGGCGTGGCGGGCGAGACCCAGTACTTC. J is TRBJ2-5 and V is TRBV9; possibly TRBD2 for D (5 bases). This CDR3 spans 14 amino acids. Trimming took 0 bases from V and 5 from J, leaving 11 bases between them. Germline CDR1 is SGDLS and CDR2 is YYNGEE.

For the CDR3, the DNA is TGCAGCGTTGAAGGTATAGCGGAGGGGCTGGAGCAGTACTTC. Amino acid sequence: CSVEGIAEGLEQYF. The J gene is TRBJ2-7, the V gene TRBV29-1; a weak D match, TRBD2 (6 bases). V lost 1 base and J 7 bases, leaving 17 bases between the germline ends. This CDR3 is 14 amino acids long. Germline V lookup: CDR1 SQVTM, CDR2 ANQGSEA.

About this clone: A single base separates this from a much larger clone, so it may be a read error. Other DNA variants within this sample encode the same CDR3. In DNA form, the CDR3 reads TGTGCCAGCTCACCACCGTCCGGATACAATGAGCAGTTCTTC. Its protein is CASSPPSGYNEQFF. The rearrangement joins TRBV18 to TRBJ2-1; D is undetermined. The CDR3 spans 14 residues. Germline V gene lookup returns CDR1 KGHSH and CDR2 LQKENI. V lost 0 bases to trimming and J lost 4 bases, with 7 bases between them.

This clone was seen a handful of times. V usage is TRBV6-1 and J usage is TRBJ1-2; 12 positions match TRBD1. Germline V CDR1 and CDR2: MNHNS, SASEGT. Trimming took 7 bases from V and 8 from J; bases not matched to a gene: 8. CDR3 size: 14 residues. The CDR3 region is CASIRGQGARGYTF. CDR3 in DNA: TGTGCCAGCATTCGGGGACAGGGGGCGAGAGGCTACACCTTC.

CDR3 DNA sequence: TGTGCCTTTCGAGGGGGGGCGGGTTACGAGCAGTACTTC. Translating it yields CAFRGGAGYEQYF. The chain has TRBV30 and TRBJ2-7; weak D call: TRBD2 (7 bases). Trimming removed 7 bases at V and 4 bases at J, with 17 bases between. Looked up from germline, CDR1 is GTSNPN and CDR2 is SVGIG (reference sequence). This CDR3 is 13 amino acids long.

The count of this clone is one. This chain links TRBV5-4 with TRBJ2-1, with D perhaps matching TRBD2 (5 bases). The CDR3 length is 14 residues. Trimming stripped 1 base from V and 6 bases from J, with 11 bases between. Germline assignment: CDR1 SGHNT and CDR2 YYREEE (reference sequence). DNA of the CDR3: TGTGCCAGCAGCTTGCTGTTGCGGGTCAATGAGCAGTTCTTC. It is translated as CASSLLLRVNEQFF. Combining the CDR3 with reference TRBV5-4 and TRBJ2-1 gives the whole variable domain ETGVTQSPTHLIKTRGQQVTLRCSSQSGHNTVSWYQQALGQGPQFIFQYYREEENGRGNFPPRFSGLQFPNYSSELNVNALELDDSALYLCASSLLLRVNEQFFGPGTRLTVL.

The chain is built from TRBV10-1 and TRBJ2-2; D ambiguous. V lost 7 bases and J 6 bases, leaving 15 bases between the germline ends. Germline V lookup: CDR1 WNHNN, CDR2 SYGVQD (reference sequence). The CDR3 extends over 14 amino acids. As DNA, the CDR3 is TGCGCCAGCATTTACCCAATTAGTGCCGGGGAGCTGTTTTTT. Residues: CASIYPISAGELFF.

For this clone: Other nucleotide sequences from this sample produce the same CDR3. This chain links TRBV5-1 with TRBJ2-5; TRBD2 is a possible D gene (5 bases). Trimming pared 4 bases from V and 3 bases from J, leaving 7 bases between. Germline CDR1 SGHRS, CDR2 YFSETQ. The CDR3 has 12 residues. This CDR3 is CASSPGKETQYF. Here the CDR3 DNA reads TGCGCCAGCAGCCCGGGGAAAGAGACCCAGTACTTC.

CDR3 loop: CASSSGTFLGNTIYF. The CDR3 DNA reads TGTGCCAGCAGCTCCGGGACCTTTCTCGGAAACACCATATATTTT. The chain employs TRBV11-1 and TRBJ1-3, with a tentative D call TRBD1 (5 bases). Germline CDR1 and CDR2: SGHAT and FQDESV (reference sequence). The CDR3 spans 15 residues. Trimming cost V 4 bases and J 4 bases, with 14 bases left between them.

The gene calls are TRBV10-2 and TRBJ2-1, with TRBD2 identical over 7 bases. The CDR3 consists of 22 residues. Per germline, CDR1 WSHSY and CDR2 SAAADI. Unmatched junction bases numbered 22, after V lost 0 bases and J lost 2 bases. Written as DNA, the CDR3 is TGCGCCAGCAGTGAGTCTGGGGGTGCCGTCCTCCTCACTAGCGATCCCTACAATGAGCAGTTCTTC. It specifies CASSESGGAVLLTSDPYNEQFF.

The CDR3 DNA follows: TGTGCCAGCAGTCCTCGGGTCTTCTCTGGAAACACCATATATTTT. This translates into CASSPRVFSGNTIYF. The V and J genes are TRBV28 and TRBJ1-3; D gene uncertain. The length of the CDR3 is 15 residues. Germline CDR1 is MDHEN and CDR2 is SYDVKM. Deletions cut 5 bases from V and 0 bases from J, with 11 bases between.

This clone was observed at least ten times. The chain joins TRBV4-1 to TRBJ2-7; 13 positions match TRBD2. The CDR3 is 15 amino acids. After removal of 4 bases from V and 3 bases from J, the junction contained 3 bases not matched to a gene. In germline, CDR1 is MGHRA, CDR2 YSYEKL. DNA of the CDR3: TGCGCCAGCAGCCTAGGACTAGCGGGAGTCTACGAGCAGTACTTC. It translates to CASSLGLAGVYEQYF.

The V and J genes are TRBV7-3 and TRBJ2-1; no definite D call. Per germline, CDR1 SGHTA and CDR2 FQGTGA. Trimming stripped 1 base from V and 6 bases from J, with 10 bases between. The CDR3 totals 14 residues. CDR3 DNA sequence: TGTGCCAGCAGCTTAAACTCTCCCCCCAATGAGCAGTTCTTC. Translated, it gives CASSLNSPPNEQFF. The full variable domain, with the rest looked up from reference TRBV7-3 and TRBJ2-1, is GAGVSQTPSNKVTEKGKYVELRCDPISGHTALYWYRQSLGQGPEFLIYFQGTGAADDSGLPNDRFFAVRPEGSVSTLKIQRTERGDSAVYLCASSLNSPPNEQFFGPGTRLTVL.

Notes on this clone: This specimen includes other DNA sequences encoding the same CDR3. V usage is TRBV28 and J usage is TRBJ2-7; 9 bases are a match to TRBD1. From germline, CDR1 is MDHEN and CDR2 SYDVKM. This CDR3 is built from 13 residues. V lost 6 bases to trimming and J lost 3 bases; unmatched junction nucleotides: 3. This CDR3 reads CASRTGGLYEQYF. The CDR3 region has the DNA TGTGCCAGCAGAACAGGGGGCCTCTACGAGCAGTACTTC. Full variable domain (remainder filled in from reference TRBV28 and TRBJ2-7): DVKVTQSSRYLVKRTGEKVFLECVQDMDHENMFWYRQDPGLGLRLIYFSYDVKMKEKGDIPEGYSVSREKKERFSLILESASTNQTSMYLCASRTGGLYEQYFGPGTRLTVT.

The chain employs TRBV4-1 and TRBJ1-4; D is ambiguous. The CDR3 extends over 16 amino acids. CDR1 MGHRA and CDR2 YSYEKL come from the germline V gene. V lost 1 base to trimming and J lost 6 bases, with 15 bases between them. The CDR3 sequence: CASSQVLRRKDEKLFF. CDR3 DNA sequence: TGCGCCAGCAGCCAAGTTCTTAGGCGAAAGGATGAAAAACTGTTTTTT.

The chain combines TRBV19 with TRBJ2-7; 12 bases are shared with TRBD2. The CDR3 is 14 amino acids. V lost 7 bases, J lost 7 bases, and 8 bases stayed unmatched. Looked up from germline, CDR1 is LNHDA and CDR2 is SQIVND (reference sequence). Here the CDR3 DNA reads TGTGCCAGTACCCAGACTAGCGGGAGCGGAGAGCAGTACTTC. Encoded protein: CASTQTSGSGEQYF.

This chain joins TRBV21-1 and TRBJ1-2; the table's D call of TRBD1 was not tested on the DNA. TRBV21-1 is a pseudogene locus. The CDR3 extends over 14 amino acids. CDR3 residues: CASSKRIKGYGYTF. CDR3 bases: TGTGCCAGCAGCAAAAGGATAAAGGGGTATGGCTACACCTTC.